Following are 4 T cell receptor beta chains from one sample sequenced in a study of tumor and adjacent non-tumor tissue in lung cancer. The library came from three nested PCR rounds adapted from ARM-PCR protocols. TCRdb redid the calling of the multiplex PCR reads with MiXCR, one entry per CDR3 protein. The sample carries about 76,000 distinct CDR3 sequences, 55% to 70% recorded once. No cell sorting was done before RNA was extracted from the tissue. Sample: lung tumor tissue. The receptors originated from a woman in her seventies with non-small cell lung cancer.

For this clonotype: This is likely a read error, given that the CDR3 carries no conserved phenylalanine or tryptophan at its end. V and J are TRBV12-3 or TRBV12-4 and TRBJ2-3, with 8 bases aligning to TRBD2. J was trimmed by 3 bases and V by 9 bases; bases with no gene match: 8. This CDR3 has 14 amino acids. The DNA of the CDR3 is TGTGCCAGTGCCCGGGGGGGGTATACAGATACGCAGTATTTG. It encodes CASARGGYTDTQYL.

This clonotype was detected once. Likely a read error: the CDR3 ends without its conserved phenylalanine or tryptophan. It is unclear where the CDR3 begins or ends on the DNA, so no DNA is shown, and the CDR3 is as TCRdb lists it. J is TRBJ2-7 and V is TRBV11-2. CDR1 and CDR2 (germline): SGHAT, FQNNGV. The CDR3 is made up of 14 amino acids, end residues included. CDR3 amino acids: CASSLDIATYERYL.

To note about this clonotype: A junction boundary mismatches the germline segment, possibly from a read error. The chain joins TRBV28 to TRBJ2-2; 7 nucleotides line up with TRBD1. Germline CDR1 and CDR2: MDHEN and SYDVKM. There are 14 residues in the CDR3. Here the CDR3 reads CTSRDREFTGEMFF. In DNA, the CDR3 is TGTACCAGCAGGGATAGGGAATTCACAGGGGAGATGTTTTTT.

The V call is TRBV28, the J call TRBJ2-2, with D possibly being TRBD2 (5 bases). This CDR3 comprises 14 residues. CDR1 is MDHEN, CDR2 SYDVKM, per germline. As DNA, the CDR3 is TGTGCTTGCAGTTTAAACGCGGAGGCCGGGGAGCTGTTTTTT. This codes for CACSLNAEAGELFF.